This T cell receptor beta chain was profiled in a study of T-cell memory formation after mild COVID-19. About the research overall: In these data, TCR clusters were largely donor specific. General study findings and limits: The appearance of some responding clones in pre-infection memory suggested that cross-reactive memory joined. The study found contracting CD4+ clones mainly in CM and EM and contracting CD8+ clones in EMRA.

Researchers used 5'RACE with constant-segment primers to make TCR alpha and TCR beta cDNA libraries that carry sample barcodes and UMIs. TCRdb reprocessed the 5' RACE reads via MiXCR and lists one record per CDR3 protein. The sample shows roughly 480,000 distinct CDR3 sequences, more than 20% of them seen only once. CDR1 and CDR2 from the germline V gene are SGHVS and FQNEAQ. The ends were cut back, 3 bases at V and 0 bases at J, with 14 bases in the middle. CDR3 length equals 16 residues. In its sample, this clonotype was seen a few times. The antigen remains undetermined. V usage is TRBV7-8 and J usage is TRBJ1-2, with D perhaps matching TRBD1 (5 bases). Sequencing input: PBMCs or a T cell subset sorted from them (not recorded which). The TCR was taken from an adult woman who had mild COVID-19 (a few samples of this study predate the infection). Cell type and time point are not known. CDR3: CASSFPGNTANYGYTF. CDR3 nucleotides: TGTGCCAGCAGCTTTCCAGGGAACACAGCTAACTATGGCTACACCTTC.